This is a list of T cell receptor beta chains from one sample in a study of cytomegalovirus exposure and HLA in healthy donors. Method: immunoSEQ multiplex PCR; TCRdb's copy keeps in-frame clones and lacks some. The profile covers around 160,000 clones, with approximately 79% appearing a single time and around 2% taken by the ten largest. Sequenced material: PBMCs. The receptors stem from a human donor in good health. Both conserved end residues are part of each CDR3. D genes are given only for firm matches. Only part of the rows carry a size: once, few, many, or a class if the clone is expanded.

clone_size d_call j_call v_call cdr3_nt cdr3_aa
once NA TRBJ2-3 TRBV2 TGTGCCAGCAGACTTGGGACTGTGGGGTGGGATACGCAGTATTTT CASRLGTVGWDTQYF
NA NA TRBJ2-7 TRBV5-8 TGTGCCAGCAGCTTGTCCCTTATCCCCATATCTATCGAGCAGTACTTC CASSLSLIPISIEQYF
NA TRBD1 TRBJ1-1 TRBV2 TGTGCCAGCAGCGGACAGGGGAACACTGAAGCTTTCTTT CASSGQGNTEAFF
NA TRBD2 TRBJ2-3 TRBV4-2 TGTGCCAGCAGCCAAGAGTCCGCGGGGGGCGGAGATACGCAGTATTTT CASSQESAGGGDTQYF
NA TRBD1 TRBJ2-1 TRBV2 TGTGCCAGCAGGGGCCGGGACAGTATCTTC CASRGRDSIF
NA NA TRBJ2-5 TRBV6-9 TGTGCCAGCACCGGTACGAGGAAAGAGACCCAGTACTTC CASTGTRKETQYF
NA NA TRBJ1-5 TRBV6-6 TGTGCCAGCAGCGATCAGGGTTATCAGCCCCAGCATTTT CASSDQGYQPQHF
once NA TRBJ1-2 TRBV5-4 TGTGCCAGCAGCCCATCGGGGACGGAGGGAAGGTACTATGGCTACACCTTC CASSPSGTEGRYYGYTF
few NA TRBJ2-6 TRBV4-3 TGCGCCAGCAGCCAAGAACATTCCGTCTCTGGGGCCAACGTCCTGACTTTC CASSQEHSVSGANVLTF
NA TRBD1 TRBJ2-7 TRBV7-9 TGTGCCAGCAGCTTAATGGGACAGGGAAGAGACTACGAGCAGTACTTC CASSLMGQGRDYEQYF